These 22 T cell receptor beta chains came from one sample sequenced in a study of T cells in Graves' hyperthyroidism and ophthalmopathy. The CDR3 regions of TCR beta were amplified from RNA transcripts. The HTBI set primed first-round TCR CDR3 RT-PCR. TCRdb processed the multiplex PCR reads anew with MiXCR; each CDR3 protein has one entry. This sample has over 400,000 distinct CDR3 sequences, with roughly 14% found just once. Sequenced material: blood. Receptors were obtained from a man aged 18 to 29 with Graves' ophthalmopathy.

This clonotype was seen many times. The chain carries TRBV15 and TRBJ1-4, with 7 bases that match TRBD1. Germline loops: CDR1 LNHNV, CDR2 YYDKDF (reference sequence). J lost 8 bases, V lost 0 bases, and 6 bases had no gene match. The CDR3 contains 15 residues. The CDR3 region is CATSRDDRAGEKLFF. In DNA, the CDR3 is TGTGCCACCAGCAGAGATGACAGGGCAGGGGAAAAACTGTTTTTT.

The chain couples TRBV7-9 to TRBJ1-3, with D possibly being TRBD1 (5 bases). Trimming left V 1 base short and J 0 bases short, with 13 bases between. Germline V gene lookup returns CDR1 SEHNR and CDR2 FQNEAQ (reference sequence). The CDR3 runs 17 residues. The CDR3 DNA sequence: TGTGCCAGCAGCTTAGGGAGGGGACTTAGCTCTGGAAACACCATATATTTT. It codes for CASSLGRGLSSGNTIYF.

This clonotype was observed at least ten times. The genes are TRBV11-3 and TRBJ2-7; D is undetermined. Germline loops: CDR1 SGHNT, CDR2 YENEEA. The CDR3 contains 15 residues. With 1 base removed from V and 1 base from J, the gap between germline ends came to 11 bases. The CDR3: CASSLVGSSSYEQYF. The CDR3 region has the DNA TGTGCCAGCAGCTTAGTTGGGTCCTCTTCCTACGAGCAGTACTTC.

This CDR3 reads CSARQSRPGLSYEQFF. The CDR3 DNA reads TGCAGTGCTAGACAGAGTAGGCCGGGACTGAGCTACGAGCAGTTCTTC. V and J are TRBV20-1 and TRBJ2-7; D possibly corresponds to TRBD2 (6 bases). The DNA end lines up better with TRBJ2-1; the J call may be wrong. Per the germline V gene, CDR1 is DFQATT and CDR2 is SNEGSKA (reference sequence). CDR3 size: 16 residues.

Concerning this clonotype: This clone may be a read error of a much larger clone one base away. This sequence joins TRBV7-7 and TRBJ2-2; a possible D gene is TRBD2 (6 bases). The CDR3 sequence is 13 residues long. The germline V gene encodes CDR1 SSHAT and CDR2 FNYEAQ (reference sequence). The CDR3 region is CASSLGGAGDLFF. The CDR3 nucleotides are TGTGCTAGCAGCTTAGGAGGGGCCGGGGATCTGTTTTTT.

Turning to this clonotype: A much larger clone is a single base away; this may be a read error. The V call is TRBV29-1, the J call TRBJ2-1; no clear D. From germline, CDR1 is SQVTM and CDR2 ANQGSEA. The CDR3 loop spans 11 amino acids. The CDR3 DNA sequence: TGCAGCGTTGAACAGGTTCGAGAGCGGTTCTTC. Translating it yields CSVEQVRERFF.

The sample holds many counts of this clonotype. CDR3 DNA: TGCAGCGTTGAAGAAGGCGGTTATGGCTACACCTTC. This sequence encodes CSVEEGGYGYTF. The genes are TRBV29-1 and TRBJ1-2; no reliable D call. This CDR3 region has 12 residues. V gave up 0 bases and J gave up 5 bases, with 7 bases separating them. Germline CDR1 and CDR2: SQVTM and ANQGSEA.

In this sample, this clonotype turned up many times. V usage is TRBV24-1 and J usage is TRBJ2-7; D is possibly TRBD1 (5 bases). From germline, CDR1 is KGHDR and CDR2 SFDVKD. V was cut by 10 bases and J by 0 bases, with 12 bases left in between. The CDR3 is 13 amino acids. This CDR3 reads CATADSYSYEQYF. CDR3 sequence (DNA): TGTGCCACTGCCGACAGTTACTCCTACGAGCAGTACTTC.

This clonotype appeared many times. This rearrangement joins TRBV24-1 to TRBJ2-3; D is perhaps TRBD1 (6 bases). CDR3 length: 15 amino acids. V lost 0 bases and J lost 2, with 8 bases in between. CDR1 and CDR2 from the germline V gene are KGHDR and SFDVKD. CDR3 region: CATSDLQGNTDTQYF. The CDR3 DNA is TGTGCCACCAGTGATTTGCAGGGGAACACAGATACGCAGTATTTT.

This clonotype was detected ten times or more. CDR3 coding DNA: TGTGCCAGCAGTTTGACAGGGCCCTACAATGAGCAGTTCTTC. It translates to CASSLTGPYNEQFF. The chain is built from TRBV27 and TRBJ2-1; 7 bases map to TRBD1. CDR3 length equals 14 residues. J gave up 2 bases and V 3 bases, and 1 base lay outside the gene matches. Germline CDR1 MNHEY, CDR2 SMNVEV (reference sequence).

This clonotype was counted a few times. This chain links TRBV9 with TRBJ2-2; a possible D gene is TRBD1 (6 bases). Looked up from germline, CDR1 is SGDLS and CDR2 is YYNGEE. The length of the CDR3 is 12 residues. Trimming removed 4 bases at V and 8 bases at J, with 9 bases between. The CDR3 reads CASSSGQGELFF. The CDR3 coding sequence is TGTGCCAGCAGCTCAGGACAGGGGGAGCTGTTTTTT. Filled out from reference TRBV9 and TRBJ2-2, the complete variable domain reads DSGVTQTPKHLITATGQRVTLRCSPRSGDLSVYWYQQSLDQGLQFLIQYYNGEERAKGNILERFSAQQFPDLHSELNLSSLELGDSALYFCASSSGQGELFFGEGSRLTVL.

This clonotype was seen many times. The chain combines TRBV7-3 with TRBJ2-1; 10 nucleotides agree with TRBD2. CDR1 SGHTA and CDR2 FQGTGA come from the germline V gene. CDR3 size: 16 residues. V lost 1 base and J lost 8; bases outside the gene matches: 8. The CDR3 here is CASSLNPASGSYEQFF. The CDR3 DNA is TGTGCCAGCAGCTTAAACCCCGCTAGCGGGAGCTATGAGCAGTTCTTC.

Turning to this clonotype: This may be a read error: a much more frequent sequence differs by one nucleotide. The chain joins TRBV9 to TRBJ2-7, with 9 bases matching TRBD2. The J call may be in error: the DNA end matches TRBJ2-1 better. The germline V gene has CDR1 SGDLS and CDR2 YYNGEE. The CDR3 extends over 17 amino acids. The CDR3 DNA sequence: TGTGCCAGCAGCGTTTCTAGCGGGATAGGATATCCCTACGAGCAGTTCTTC. Translated, it gives CASSVSSGIGYPYEQFF.

This clonotype appeared many times. This rearrangement joins TRBV7-9 to TRBJ2-1; either TRBD1 or TRBD2 may supply D (5 bases each). The CDR3 contains 21 residues. Trimming cost V 3 bases and J 6 bases, with 33 bases left between them. The V gene's germline CDR1 is SEHNR and CDR2 FQNEAQ (reference sequence). In nucleotides, the CDR3 is TGTGCCAGCAGCTTGGGGGTTGACCCCGGGCCCCTAGCCCTATACTTCAATGAGCAGTTCTTC. Its translation: CASSLGVDPGPLALYFNEQFF.

This clonotype was seen ten or more times. The chain is built from TRBV27 and TRBJ1-1; D is undetermined. From germline, CDR1 is MNHEY and CDR2 SMNVEV (reference sequence). V lost 2 bases, J lost 5 bases, and 6 bases lay in between. The CDR3 has 12 amino acids. The CDR3 DNA is TGTGCCAGCAGTTTAATAGGTACTGAAGCTTTCTTT. It codes for CASSLIGTEAFF.

At least ten counts were recorded for this clonotype. This chain connects TRBV18 to TRBJ1-6; no firm D call. Trimming left V 2 bases short and J 8 bases short, with 7 bases between. Germline CDR1 KGHSH, CDR2 LQKENI. This CDR3 is 13 amino acids long. Here the CDR3 reads CASSPRDDSPLHF. The CDR3 coding sequence is TGTGCCAGCTCACCAAGGGATGATTCACCCCTCCACTTT.

The V and J genes are TRBV29-1 and TRBJ1-1; D is unclear. The CDR3 sequence is 11 residues long. CDR1 SQVTM and CDR2 ANQGSEA come from the germline V gene. V lost 7 bases and J 8 bases, leaving 14 bases between the germline ends. In nucleotides, the CDR3 is TGCAGCGCCCCTCCGGGGTTCGAAGCTTTCTTT. Its translation: CSAPPGFEAFF.

This clonotype was detected ten times or more. Here the CDR3 reads CASTLEGGGNQPQHF. For the CDR3, the DNA is TGTGCCAGCACCCTCGAGGGGGGGGGGAACCAGCCCCAGCATTTT. The chain couples TRBV2 to TRBJ1-5, with D possibly matching TRBD1 (6 bases). CDR3 length: 15 residues. The germline V gene has CDR1 SNHLY and CDR2 FYNNEI. V dropped 7 bases and J dropped 7 bases, with 20 bases sitting between them. The entire variable domain, with the rest obtained from reference TRBV2 and TRBJ1-5, is as follows: EPEVTQTPSHQVTQMGQEVILRCVPISNHLYFYWYRQILGQKVEFLVSFYNNEISEKSEIFDDQFSVERPDGSNFTLKIRSTKLEDSAMYFCASTLEGGGNQPQHFGDGTRLSIL.

V and J are TRBV19 and TRBJ1-5, with a tentative D call TRBD1 (6 bases). Germline loops: CDR1 LNHDA, CDR2 SQIVND (reference sequence). The length of the CDR3 is 15 residues. Deletions cut 7 bases from V and 0 bases from J, with 13 bases between. The CDR3 sequence: CASTTGHFSNQPQHF. The DNA of the CDR3 is TGTGCCAGTACCACGGGACATTTTAGCAATCAGCCCCAGCATTTT.

There are many counts of this clonotype. The chain carries TRBV12-3 or TRBV12-4 and TRBJ2-7, with 9 bases lining up with TRBD2. The CDR3 is 16 residues long. V lost 3 bases, J lost 1 base, and 7 bases stayed unmatched. The CDR3 nucleotides are TGTGCCAGCAGTTTTGGTGCGGGAGGGTGGTCCTACGAGCAGTACTTC. It yields the protein CASSFGAGGWSYEQYF.

The chain recombines TRBV20-1 with TRBJ1-5, with D perhaps TRBD1 (6 bases). Looked up from germline, CDR1 is DFQATT and CDR2 is SNEGSKA (reference sequence). The CDR3 totals 15 residues. V lost 0 bases and J 4 bases, leaving 13 bases between the germline ends. The CDR3 DNA sequence: TGCAGTGCTAGAGAGCTAGGAGGGGGTAATCAGCCCCAGCATTTT. This gives the protein CSARELGGGNQPQHF.

This clonotype appeared a few times. The chain uses TRBV30 and TRBJ1-2, with D hard to call. This CDR3 comprises 14 residues. From germline, CDR1 is GTSNPN and CDR2 SVGIG (reference sequence). Trimming removed 2 bases from V and 1 base from J, with 11 bases in between. CDR3: CAWSPGFINYGYTF. CDR3 in DNA: TGTGCCTGGAGTCCAGGCTTTATTAACTATGGCTACACCTTC. Using reference TRBV30 and TRBJ1-2 for the parts outside the CDR3, the full variable domain is SQTIHQWPATLVQPVGSPLSLECTVEGTSNPNLYWYRQAAGRGLQLLFYSVGIGQISSEVPQNLSASRPQDRQFILSSKKLLLSDSGFYLCAWSPGFINYGYTFGSGTRLTVV.